This T cell receptor beta chain derives from a study of control samples from healthy donors and cancer patients. This CDR3 is built from 14 residues. V dropped 5 bases and J dropped 3; count of bases not matched to a gene: 5. Per the germline V gene, CDR1 is LNHDA and CDR2 is SQIVND (reference sequence). Data came from immunoSEQ multiplex PCR; TCRdb stores just in-frame clones and leaves some out. The top ten clones hold over 1.3% of a sample with roughly 180,000 clones, roughly 92% of them seen once. The clonotype originates from a woman between 18 and 29 years old in good health. The sequenced sample consisted of blood. V usage is TRBV19 and J usage is TRBJ1-1; 8 bases match TRBD1. Written as DNA, the CDR3 is TGTGCCAGTAGTTTAGTGACAGGGGACACTGAAGCTTTCTTT. It yields the protein CASSLVTGDTEAFF.